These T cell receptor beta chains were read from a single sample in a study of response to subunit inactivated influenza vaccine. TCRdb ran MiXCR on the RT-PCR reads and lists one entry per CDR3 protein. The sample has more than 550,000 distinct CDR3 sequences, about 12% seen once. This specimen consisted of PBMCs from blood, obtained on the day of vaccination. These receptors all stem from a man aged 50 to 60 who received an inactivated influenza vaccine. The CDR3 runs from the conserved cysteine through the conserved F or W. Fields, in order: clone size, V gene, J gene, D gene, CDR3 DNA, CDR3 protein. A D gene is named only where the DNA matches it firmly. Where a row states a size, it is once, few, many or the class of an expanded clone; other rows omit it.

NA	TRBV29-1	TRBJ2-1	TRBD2	TGCAGCGTTACTAAGACTAGCGGGAGTACCTACAATGAGCAGTTCTTC	CSVTKTSGSTYNEQFF
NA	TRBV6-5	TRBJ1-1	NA	TGTGCCAGCGGGCGACCTGGGGGTGAAGCTTTCTTT	CASGRPGGEAFF
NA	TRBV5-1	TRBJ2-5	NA	TGCGCCAGCAGCTCCGGGACAAGGGAAGAGACCCAGTACTTC	CASSSGTREETQYF
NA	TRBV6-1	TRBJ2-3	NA	TGTGCCAGCAGTGCGGCTTCACCCACAGATACGCAGTATTTT	CASSAASPTDTQYF
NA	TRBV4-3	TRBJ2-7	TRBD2	TGCGCCAGCAGCCAAGTGCCGGGACTAGCTCTCGAGCAGTACTTC	CASSQVPGLALEQYF
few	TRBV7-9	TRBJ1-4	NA	TGTGCCAGCAGCATATCCTCGGGGTGGAGTGAAAAACTGTTTTTT	CASSISSGWSEKLFF
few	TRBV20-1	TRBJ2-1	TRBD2	TGCAGTGCTAGACTAGCGGGGGACCGATACAATGAGCAGTTCTTC	CSARLAGDRYNEQFF
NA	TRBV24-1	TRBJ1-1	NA	TGTGCCACCAGCTACCCAGGGAACACTGAAGCTTTCTTT	CATSYPGNTEAFF
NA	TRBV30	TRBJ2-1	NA	TGTGCCTGGAGTGAAGAACTTAACGGCGATGAGCAGTTCTTC	CAWSEELNGDEQFF
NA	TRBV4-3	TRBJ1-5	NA	TGCGCCAGCAGCCAAGATCTCCAGGTCAATCAGCCCCAGCATTTT	CASSQDLQVNQPQHF
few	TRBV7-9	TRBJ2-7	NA	TGTGCCAGCAGCGGAGGCGTTGGGATCGAGCAGTACTTC	CASSGGVGIEQYF
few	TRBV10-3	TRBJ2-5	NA	TGTGCCATCAGTGGGGACTCCCAAGAGACCCAGTACTTC	CAISGDSQETQYF
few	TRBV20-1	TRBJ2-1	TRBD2	TGCAGTGCTAGAGATTTACTAGCGGGAGGACCCAGCTCCTACAATGAGCAGTTCTTC	CSARDLLAGGPSSYNEQFF
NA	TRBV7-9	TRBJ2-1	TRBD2	TGTGCCAGCAGCTCGGGACTAGCGGGGGGTTTCTACAATGAGCAGTTCTTC	CASSSGLAGGFYNEQFF